The sequence of this T cell receptor (beta chain) was determined in a study of glioma-infiltrating T cells. Whole-study findings and limits: Non-neoplastic patients had below-expected tissue-blood divergence, while all gliomas exceeded expectation. CDR3 overlap between tissue and blood was very small.

Regarding this clonotype: The antigen remains undetermined.

The germline CDR1 and CDR2 sequences are MNHEY and SVGAGI. Trimming left V 6 bases short and J 7 bases short, with 21 bases between. This CDR3 is built from 15 residues. Using RNA template, CDR3s of TCR alpha and beta were amplified with iRepertoire arm-PCR. MiXCR, applied by TCRdb to the multiplex PCR reads, yields one record per CDR3 protein. The table includes approximately 90,000 distinct CDR3 sequences, 20% to 25% detected once. The clonotype comes from a human donor with low-grade glioma or glioblastoma, undergoing nonglioma brain surgery, or in good health (not recorded which). Sequenced input: glioma tissue, nonneoplastic brain tissue, or PBMCs (not recorded which). The chain couples TRBV6-5 to TRBJ2-5, with D unresolved. The CDR3 sequence: CASSYMSLTSGTQYF. Written as DNA, the CDR3 is TGTGCCAGCAGCTATATGTCGTTGACTTCAGGGACCCAGTACTTC.